These T cell receptor beta chains were read from a single sample in a study of OX40 agonist ivuxolimab in advanced cancers. TCRdb keeps only in-frame clones here, not all; method: immunoSEQ multiplex PCR. The sample has 65,000 to 70,000 clones, approximately 86% seen once. The sample in question was CD4+ or CD8+ T cells sorted from blood, obtained in a trial of the OX40 agonist ivuxolimab. The origin of the receptors is an adult with an advanced solid tumor such as melanoma, head and neck, liver or kidney cancer. Both conserved end residues are part of each CDR3. The order of the fields is clone size, J gene, V gene, D gene, CDR3 protein, CDR3 DNA. The D gene is left open where the match is weak. Expanded clones are given a class, and other clones once, few, many or no size at all.

clone size: NA
J gene: TRBJ2-7
V gene: TRBV6-5
D gene: NA
CDR3 protein: CASSNFYEQYF
CDR3 DNA: TGTGCCAGCAGCAACTTTTACGAGCAGTACTTC

clone size: NA
J gene: TRBJ2-1
V gene: TRBV9
D gene: TRBD2
CDR3 protein: CASSASGNSLSYNEQFF
CDR3 DNA: TGTGCCAGCAGCGCTAGCGGGAACTCCCTTTCATACAATGAGCAGTTCTTC

clone size: NA
J gene: TRBJ2-3
V gene: TRBV5-1
D gene: TRBD2
CDR3 protein: CASSPRSGGAGDTQYF
CDR3 DNA: TGCGCCAGCAGCCCCCGTAGCGGGGGGGCCGGGGATACGCAGTATTTT

clone size: NA
J gene: TRBJ1-2
V gene: TRBV5-1
D gene: NA
CDR3 protein: CASSLTQTGYGYTF
CDR3 DNA: TGCGCCAGCAGCTTGACCCAAACGGGCTATGGCTACACCTTC

clone size: NA
J gene: TRBJ2-4
V gene: TRBV28
D gene: TRBD1
CDR3 protein: CASRPTGEAKNIQYF
CDR3 DNA: TGTGCCAGCAGACCGACAGGGGAGGCCAAAAACATTCAGTACTTC

clone size: NA
J gene: TRBJ2-7
V gene: TRBV13
D gene: NA
CDR3 protein: CASSLRFAEQYF
CDR3 DNA: TGTGCCAGCAGCTTAAGGTTTGCCGAGCAGTACTTC

clone size: NA
J gene: TRBJ2-7
V gene: TRBV28
D gene: NA
CDR3 protein: CASSTPYEQYF
CDR3 DNA: TGTGCCAGCAGCACGCCGTACGAGCAGTACTTC

clone size: few
J gene: TRBJ2-1
V gene: TRBV7-6
D gene: TRBD2
CDR3 protein: CASSRPGRAGYNEQFF
CDR3 DNA: TGTGCCAGCAGCCGGCCCGGGAGGGCAGGCTACAATGAGCAGTTCTTC

clone size: NA
J gene: TRBJ1-3
V gene: TRBV7-6
D gene: NA
CDR3 protein: CASSFQSSGNTIYF
CDR3 DNA: TGTGCCAGCAGTTTCCAGAGCTCTGGAAACACCATATATTTT

clone size: NA
J gene: TRBJ2-7
V gene: TRBV18
D gene: TRBD1
CDR3 protein: CASSPNRDRPTGQYF
CDR3 DNA: TGTGCCAGCTCACCGAACCGGGACAGACCTACGGGGCAGTACTTC

clone size: NA
J gene: TRBJ1-2
V gene: TRBV5-4
D gene: NA
CDR3 protein: CASSFILGPSNYGYTF
CDR3 DNA: TGTGCCAGCAGCTTCATTTTGGGGCCATCTAACTATGGCTACACCTTC

clone size: NA
J gene: TRBJ1-1
V gene: TRBV11-3
D gene: TRBD1
CDR3 protein: CASSLIGQGAPEAFF
CDR3 DNA: TGTGCCAGCAGCCTCATAGGACAGGGCGCCCCTGAAGCTTTCTTT

clone size: NA
J gene: TRBJ1-4
V gene: TRBV21-1
D gene: NA
CDR3 protein: CASMKRAGQGETTNEKLFF
CDR3 DNA: TGTGCCAGCATGAAAAGAGCGGGACAGGGGGAAACAACTAATGAAAAACTGTTTTTT

clone size: NA
J gene: TRBJ1-1
V gene: TRBV5-4
D gene: NA
CDR3 protein: CASSLANMNTEAFF
CDR3 DNA: TGTGCCAGCAGCCTGGCGAATATGAACACTGAAGCTTTCTTT

clone size: few
J gene: TRBJ2-7
V gene: TRBV28
D gene: NA
CDR3 protein: CASSLPGYWQYF
CDR3 DNA: TGTGCCAGCAGTCTACCGGGGTATTGGCAGTACTTC

clone size: NA
J gene: TRBJ2-6
V gene: TRBV27
D gene: NA
CDR3 protein: CASSFNSGANVLTF
CDR3 DNA: TGTGCCAGCAGTTTCAACTCTGGGGCCAACGTCCTGACTTTC

clone size: NA
J gene: TRBJ2-7
V gene: TRBV11-2
D gene: NA
CDR3 protein: CASSFTDRLSEQYF
CDR3 DNA: TGTGCCAGCAGCTTTACCGACAGGTTAAGTGAGCAGTACTTC

clone size: once
J gene: TRBJ1-1
V gene: TRBV12-5
D gene: TRBD1
CDR3 protein: CASDLTGAGTEAFF
CDR3 DNA: TGTGCTAGTGACCTCACAGGGGCGGGCACTGAAGCTTTCTTT

clone size: NA
J gene: TRBJ1-5
V gene: TRBV2
D gene: NA
CDR3 protein: CASSEAINQPQHF
CDR3 DNA: TGTGCCAGCAGTGAAGCAATCAATCAGCCCCAGCATTTT

clone size: NA
J gene: TRBJ2-2
V gene: TRBV28
D gene: TRBD2
CDR3 protein: CASRPAGGGTGELFF
CDR3 DNA: TGTGCCAGCAGGCCAGCGGGAGGAGGAACCGGGGAGCTGTTTTTT

clone size: NA
J gene: TRBJ1-5
V gene: TRBV18
D gene: TRBD1
CDR3 protein: CASSPTQGRGNQPQHF
CDR3 DNA: TGTGCCAGCTCACCAACACAGGGGCGAGGCAATCAGCCCCAGCATTTT

clone size: medium-sized
J gene: TRBJ2-7
V gene: TRBV5-6
D gene: TRBD2
CDR3 protein: CASSSGLAGVGQYF
CDR3 DNA: TGTGCCAGCAGTTCGGGACTAGCGGGAGTGGGGCAGTACTTC

clone size: NA
J gene: TRBJ1-5
V gene: TRBV30
D gene: NA
CDR3 protein: CAWSKPQGGSNQPQHF
CDR3 DNA: TGTGCCTGGAGCAAACCCCAGGGCGGCAGCAATCAGCCCCAGCATTTT

clone size: NA
J gene: TRBJ2-6
V gene: TRBV5-4
D gene: TRBD1
CDR3 protein: CASSARDRAGGANVLTF
CDR3 DNA: TGTGCCAGCAGCGCCCGGGACAGGGCAGGTGGGGCCAACGTCCTGACTTTC

clone size: NA
J gene: TRBJ2-7
V gene: TRBV29-1
D gene: TRBD1
CDR3 protein: CSGKTGFDEQYF
CDR3 DNA: TGCAGCGGGAAGACAGGGTTTGACGAGCAGTACTTC

clone size: NA
J gene: TRBJ2-3
V gene: TRBV30
D gene: TRBD2
CDR3 protein: CAWSGVAGVTDTQYF
CDR3 DNA: TGTGCCTGGAGTGGAGTAGCGGGGGTGACAGATACGCAGTATTTT

clone size: NA
J gene: TRBJ1-3
V gene: TRBV11-3
D gene: NA
CDR3 protein: CASSLDIGRSSGNTIYF
CDR3 DNA: TGTGCCAGCAGCTTAGATATCGGGAGAAGCTCTGGAAACACCATATATTTT

clone size: NA
J gene: TRBJ1-5
V gene: TRBV7-2
D gene: TRBD1
CDR3 protein: CASSPQGANNQPQHF
CDR3 DNA: TGTGCCAGCAGCCCACAGGGGGCGAACAATCAGCCCCAGCATTTT

clone size: NA
J gene: TRBJ2-2
V gene: TRBV5-1
D gene: NA
CDR3 protein: CASRAGARDGELFF
CDR3 DNA: TGCGCCAGCAGGGCGGGCGCCAGGGACGGGGAGCTGTTTTTT

clone size: NA
J gene: TRBJ2-2
V gene: TRBV7-9
D gene: NA
CDR3 protein: CARGYITGELFF
CDR3 DNA: TGTGCCAGGGGCTACATTACCGGGGAGCTGTTTTTT

clone size: NA
J gene: TRBJ2-1
V gene: TRBV7-9
D gene: NA
CDR3 protein: CASSFDEQFF
CDR3 DNA: TGTGCCAGCAGCTTCGATGAGCAGTTCTTC

clone size: once
J gene: TRBJ2-3
V gene: TRBV11-1
D gene: NA
CDR3 protein: CASSQVDPSTDTQYF
CDR3 DNA: TGTGCCAGCAGCCAGGTCGACCCCAGCACAGATACGCAGTATTTT

clone size: NA
J gene: TRBJ1-1
V gene: TRBV2
D gene: TRBD1
CDR3 protein: CASPIGTGSIEAFF
CDR3 DNA: TGTGCCAGCCCCATAGGGACAGGGTCCATTGAAGCTTTCTTT

clone size: NA
J gene: TRBJ1-1
V gene: TRBV7-6
D gene: NA
CDR3 protein: CASSLATANTEAFF
CDR3 DNA: TGTGCCAGCAGCTTAGCCACAGCCAACACTGAAGCTTTCTTT

clone size: NA
J gene: TRBJ2-1
V gene: TRBV6-5
D gene: NA
CDR3 protein: CASSYRPSNEQFF
CDR3 DNA: TGTGCCAGCAGTTACCGGCCCTCCAATGAGCAGTTCTTC

clone size: NA
J gene: TRBJ1-5
V gene: TRBV5-4
D gene: NA
CDR3 protein: CASSQEGSKRDSNQPQHF
CDR3 DNA: TGTGCCAGCAGCCAAGAGGGCAGTAAGCGGGATAGCAATCAGCCCCAGCATTTT

clone size: once
J gene: TRBJ2-3
V gene: TRBV7-9
D gene: TRBD1
CDR3 protein: CASSLYRGSTDTQYF
CDR3 DNA: TGTGCCAGCAGCTTGTACAGGGGTAGCACAGATACGCAGTATTTT

clone size: once
J gene: TRBJ2-7
V gene: TRBV7-9
D gene: TRBD2
CDR3 protein: CASRGTSDYEQYF
CDR3 DNA: TGTGCCAGCAGGGGGACTAGCGACTACGAGCAGTACTTC

clone size: NA
J gene: TRBJ1-1
V gene: TRBV20-1
D gene: NA
CDR3 protein: CSARGNTEAFF
CDR3 DNA: TGCAGTGCTAGAGGTAACACTGAAGCTTTCTTT

clone size: NA
J gene: TRBJ2-7
V gene: TRBV9
D gene: TRBD1
CDR3 protein: CASSVDQGASEQYF
CDR3 DNA: TGTGCCAGCAGCGTAGATCAGGGGGCGAGCGAGCAGTACTTC

clone size: NA
J gene: TRBJ1-2
V gene: TRBV2
D gene: NA
CDR3 protein: CASSAGGPYGYTF
CDR3 DNA: TGTGCCAGCAGCGCTGGGGGGCCCTATGGCTACACCTTC

clone size: once
J gene: TRBJ1-3
V gene: TRBV9
D gene: NA
CDR3 protein: CASSVVPGTGNTIYF
CDR3 DNA: TGTGCCAGCAGCGTAGTGCCGGGGACGGGAAACACCATATATTTT

clone size: NA
J gene: TRBJ2-3
V gene: TRBV7-2
D gene: NA
CDR3 protein: CASSSLNTQYF
CDR3 DNA: TGTGCCAGCAGCTCGCTTAATACGCAGTATTTT

clone size: medium-sized
J gene: TRBJ1-3
V gene: TRBV19
D gene: NA
CDR3 protein: CASSEYSTIYF
CDR3 DNA: TGTGCCAGTTCCGAGTACAGCACCATATATTTT

clone size: NA
J gene: TRBJ2-1
V gene: TRBV2
D gene: TRBD2
CDR3 protein: CASRDGTSGSYNEQFF
CDR3 DNA: TGTGCCAGCAGGGACGGTACTAGCGGCTCCTACAATGAGCAGTTCTTC

clone size: few
J gene: TRBJ1-2
V gene: TRBV6-5
D gene: NA
CDR3 protein: CASSYQGLNYGYTF
CDR3 DNA: TGTGCCAGCAGTTACCAGGGGCTTAACTATGGCTACACCTTC